Listed below are T cell receptor beta chains from one sample, sequenced in a study of B cell selection in AIRE deficiency. TCRdb's copy holds only in-frame clones and misses some; the assay was immunoSEQ multiplex PCR. Of 20,000 to 30,000 clones in the sample, 80% to 95% were seen once. Source material: CD4+CD25+ Tregs sorted from PBMCs. These receptors were collected from a human donor in good health. Both conserved end residues are part of each CDR3. A D gene is named only where the DNA matches it firmly. Clone size is stated in some rows and not others, as once, few, many or a class when expanded.

-	TRBV6-1	TRBJ1-3	-	TGTGCCAGCGGGCCCCATCCTGGAAACACCATATATTTT	CASGPHPGNTIYF
-	TRBV16	TRBJ2-7	-	TGTGCCAGCAGCCAATATGGCGGCCCAGGGTCCCTCGAGCAGTACTTC	CASSQYGGPGSLEQYF
-	TRBV15	TRBJ2-3	few	TGTGCCACCAGCACATTAGGGATACCCGGAGAAGATACGCAGTATTTT	CATSTLGIPGEDTQYF
TRBD1	TRBV6-5	TRBJ1-1	-	TGTGCCAGCAGTTACTCTTCCAGGGGGATGAACACTGAAGCTTTCTTT	CASSYSSRGMNTEAFF
-	TRBV5-4	TRBJ2-7	-	TGTGCCAGCAGTCCGGACAGAACCTACGAGCAGTACTTC	CASSPDRTYEQYF
-	TRBV5-6	TRBJ2-7	-	TGTGCCAGCAGCTTGACCGTCTCCTACGAGCAGTACTTC	CASSLTVSYEQYF
-	TRBV15	TRBJ1-3	-	TGTGCCACCAGCACGGCGCGGGAGTCTGGAAACACCATATATTTT	CATSTARESGNTIYF
TRBD1	TRBV4-1	TRBJ2-7	-	TGCGCCAGCAGCCAAGATACGACAGGGCCCTACGAGCAGTACTTC	CASSQDTTGPYEQYF
-	TRBV9	TRBJ1-5	few	TGTGCCAGCAGCGTGGGTTATAGCAATCAGCCCCAGCATTTT	CASSVGYSNQPQHF
TRBD1	TRBV28	TRBJ1-5	-	TGTGCCAGCAGTCCTTGGGACAGGCCTCCCGGAATGGGCAATCAGCCCCAGCATTTT	CASSPWDRPPGMGNQPQHF
-	TRBV4-2	TRBJ1-2	-	TGTGCCAGCAGCCAAGTCGTAGGGATCTATGGCTACACCTTC	CASSQVVGIYGYTF
-	TRBV28	TRBJ1-2	-	TGTGCCAGCAGTTTATTTGGGAACTATGGCTACACCTTC	CASSLFGNYGYTF
TRBD1	TRBV5-1	TRBJ2-7	-	TGCGCCAGCAGCTTTGCGACAGGGTCCTACGAGCAGTACTTC	CASSFATGSYEQYF
TRBD1	TRBV5-1	TRBJ1-2	-	TGCGCCAGCAGCCTGGCGGACAGGGGTCAGAATGGCTACACCTTC	CASSLADRGQNGYTF
-	TRBV11-2	TRBJ2-5	-	TGTGCCAGCAGCTTTAGAACAGAAGTAGAAGAGACCCAGTACTTC	CASSFRTEVEETQYF
-	TRBV19	TRBJ2-7	-	TGTGCCAGTAGTATCTCGACGGCCTACGAGCAGTACTTC	CASSISTAYEQYF
-	TRBV27	TRBJ2-1	-	TGTGCCAGCAGTTTATTAAGAGTCTTCAGGGGATCCTACAATGAGCAGTTCTTC	CASSLLRVFRGSYNEQFF
-	TRBV6-1	TRBJ2-7	-	TGTGCCAGCAGATGGGGGAACGAGCAGTACTTC	CASRWGNEQYF
-	TRBV5-1	TRBJ1-1	-	TGCGCCAGCAGCCGAAGACTTGGGGGGTGGAACACTGAAGCTTTCTTT	CASSRRLGGWNTEAFF
TRBD2	TRBV9	TRBJ2-2	-	TGTGCCAGCAGCTCCTTCACTAGCGGGGACCCTCCCGGGGAGCTGTTTTTT	CASSSFTSGDPPGELFF
-	TRBV28	TRBJ1-2	-	TGTGCCAGCAGTTTAGAAGCTGGGACGGGCGGCTACACCTTC	CASSLEAGTGGYTF
-	TRBV5-5	TRBJ2-7	-	TGTGCCAGCAGCTTGGCCGGGACATCCTACGAGCAGTACTTC	CASSLAGTSYEQYF
TRBD1	TRBV5-1	TRBJ2-1	-	TGCGCCAGCAGCTTGGAGGGAAGGACAGGGCGCAATGAGCAGTTCTTC	CASSLEGRTGRNEQFF
-	TRBV6-1	TRBJ1-1	-	TGTGCCAGCAGGTACCCTATGGGTGAAGCTTTCTTT	CASRYPMGEAFF
-	TRBV19	TRBJ1-4	-	TGTGCCAGTAGTATAGCCGACCGGGCTGTCCGGGAAAAACTGTTTTTT	CASSIADRAVREKLFF
TRBD1	TRBV6-5	TRBJ1-4	-	TGTGCCAGCAGTTACTCTACACAGGGGGCGCGGGAAAAACTGTTTTTT	CASSYSTQGAREKLFF
-	TRBV9	TRBJ1-3	-	TGTGCCAGCAGCGTAGCTACCGGGGTTGGAAACACCATATATTTT	CASSVATGVGNTIYF
-	TRBV28	TRBJ1-2	few	TGTGCCAGCAGTTTTGGGGAGGACTATGGCTACACCTTC	CASSFGEDYGYTF
-	TRBV6-6	TRBJ1-5	-	TGTGCCACCGAGCCGGGGAGGGGTCCCAATCAGCCCCAGCATTTT	CATEPGRGPNQPQHF
-	TRBV11-1	TRBJ1-1	-	TGTGCCAGCAGTTCTCTAGGGAACACTGAAGCTTTCTTT	CASSSLGNTEAFF
-	TRBV14	TRBJ1-1	once	TGTGCCAGCAGCCAAGACAGGGTGGCCACTGAAGCTTTCTTT	CASSQDRVATEAFF
-	TRBV27	TRBJ2-1	once	TGTGCCAGCAGTTTATCCCGGACAGCGACAAGATCAGAGCAGTTCTTC	CASSLSRTATRSEQFF
-	TRBV19	TRBJ2-7	-	TGTGCCAGTAGTATAGGTTGGGACATCTCCTACGAGCAGTACTTC	CASSIGWDISYEQYF
TRBD1	TRBV5-1	TRBJ2-5	-	TGCGCCAGCAGCTGGACGGGACAGCAACTTCGTGAGACCCAGTACTTC	CASSWTGQQLRETQYF
-	TRBV18	TRBJ2-1	-	TGTGCCAGCTCCCAGACTAGCTCCTACAATGAGCAGTTCTTC	CASSQTSSYNEQFF
-	TRBV10-2	TRBJ1-2	-	TGCGCCAGCAGTGGGGTCATTGCTGGCTACACCTTC	CASSGVIAGYTF
TRBD1	TRBV7-3	TRBJ1-2	-	TGTGCCAGCAGCTTAACGGGGACAGGGAATGGCTACACCTTC	CASSLTGTGNGYTF
-	TRBV5-6	TRBJ1-6	medium-sized	TGTGCCAGCAGCCCACGAGGGTGGTACGATTCACCCCTCCACTTT	CASSPRGWYDSPLHF
TRBD2	TRBV2	TRBJ2-3	once	TGTGCCAGCAGGAATGGACTAGTGACAGATACGCAGTATTTT	CASRNGLVTDTQYF
-	TRBV2	TRBJ2-7	-	TGTGCCAGCAGTGATCAGGCAGGGTACGAGCAGTACTTC	CASSDQAGYEQYF